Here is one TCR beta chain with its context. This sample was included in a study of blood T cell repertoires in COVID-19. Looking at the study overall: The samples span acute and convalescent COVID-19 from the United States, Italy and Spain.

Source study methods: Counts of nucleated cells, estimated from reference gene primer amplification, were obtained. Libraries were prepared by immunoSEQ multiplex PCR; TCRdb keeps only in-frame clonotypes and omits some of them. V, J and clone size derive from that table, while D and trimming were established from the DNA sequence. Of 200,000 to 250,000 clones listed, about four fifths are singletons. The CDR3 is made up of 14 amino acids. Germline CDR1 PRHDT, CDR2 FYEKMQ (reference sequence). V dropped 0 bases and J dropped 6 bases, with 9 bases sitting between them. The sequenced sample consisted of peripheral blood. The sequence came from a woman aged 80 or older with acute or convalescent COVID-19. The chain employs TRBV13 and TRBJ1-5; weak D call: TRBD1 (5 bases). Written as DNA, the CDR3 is TGTGCCAGCAGCTTAGGAGGAAGGGGTCAGCCCCAGCATTTT. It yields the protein CASSLGGRGQPQHF.